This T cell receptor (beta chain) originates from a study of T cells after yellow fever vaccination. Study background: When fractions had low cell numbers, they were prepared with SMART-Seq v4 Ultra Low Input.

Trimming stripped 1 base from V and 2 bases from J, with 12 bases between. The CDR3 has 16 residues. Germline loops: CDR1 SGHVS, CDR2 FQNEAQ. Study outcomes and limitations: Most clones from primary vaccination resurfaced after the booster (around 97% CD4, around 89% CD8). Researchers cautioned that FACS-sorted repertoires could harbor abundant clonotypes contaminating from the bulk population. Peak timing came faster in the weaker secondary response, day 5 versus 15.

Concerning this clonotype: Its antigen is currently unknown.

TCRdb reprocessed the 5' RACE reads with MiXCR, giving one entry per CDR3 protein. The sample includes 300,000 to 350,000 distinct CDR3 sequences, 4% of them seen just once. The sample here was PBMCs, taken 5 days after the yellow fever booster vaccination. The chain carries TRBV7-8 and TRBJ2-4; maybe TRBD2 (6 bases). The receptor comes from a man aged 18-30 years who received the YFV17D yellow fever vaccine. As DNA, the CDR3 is TGTGCCAGCAGCTTAGGGCGGGGACCAACCAAAAACATTCAGTACTTC. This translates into CASSLGRGPTKNIQYF.